This T cell receptor (beta chain) came from a study of technical replicates of blood from several donors. Generated by immunoSEQ multiplex PCR, the TCRdb table keeps only in-frame clones and is missing some. The repertoire has around 57,000 clones, around 95% of them found once; the top ten carry 0.2% to 0.25%. Trimming left V 3 bases short and J 10 bases short, with 7 bases between. CDR1 and CDR2 (germline): DFQATT, SNEGSKA (reference sequence). The CDR3 totals 10 residues. The receptor was derived from a human donor in good health. The chain has TRBV20-1 and TRBJ2-1; D is unclear. Input material: T cells isolated from PBMCs. The CDR3 loop is CSARWAEQFF. The CDR3 DNA follows: TGCAGTGCTAGGTGGGCCGAGCAGTTCTTC.